This T cell receptor (beta chain) was recovered during a study of cytomegalovirus exposure and HLA in healthy donors. Study-level findings and limits: Rare TCR sequences predominated, though certain public TCRs were found in many donors. An observed cluster of highly shared sequence variants was recorded as a likely sequencing artifact. It was taken for granted in presence/absence analyses that sequencing depth across donors was roughly uniform. In a later analysis, several top co-occurrence clusters appeared linked to parvovirus B19, influenza, CMV and Epstein-Barr virus.

To note about this clone: What it recognizes is unknown.

This CDR3 is 13 amino acids long. CDR1 MDHEN and CDR2 SYDVKM come from the germline V gene. The V end was cut by 9 bases, the J end by 0 bases, with 9 bases between. Primers: 60 Vbeta forward and 13 Jbeta reverse. Assay used: immunoSEQ multiplex PCR; TCRdb lists only in-frame clones, some missing. The sample carries fewer than 150,000 clones, around 79% recorded once. This rearrangement joins TRBV28 to TRBJ1-3; no definite D call. The sequence came from a man aged 40-49 years in good health and CMV-seropositive. The sequenced sample consisted of PBMCs. The CDR3 DNA reads TGTGCCAGTTGCACTAGCTCTGGAAACACCATATATTTT. Translating it yields CASCTSSGNTIYF.